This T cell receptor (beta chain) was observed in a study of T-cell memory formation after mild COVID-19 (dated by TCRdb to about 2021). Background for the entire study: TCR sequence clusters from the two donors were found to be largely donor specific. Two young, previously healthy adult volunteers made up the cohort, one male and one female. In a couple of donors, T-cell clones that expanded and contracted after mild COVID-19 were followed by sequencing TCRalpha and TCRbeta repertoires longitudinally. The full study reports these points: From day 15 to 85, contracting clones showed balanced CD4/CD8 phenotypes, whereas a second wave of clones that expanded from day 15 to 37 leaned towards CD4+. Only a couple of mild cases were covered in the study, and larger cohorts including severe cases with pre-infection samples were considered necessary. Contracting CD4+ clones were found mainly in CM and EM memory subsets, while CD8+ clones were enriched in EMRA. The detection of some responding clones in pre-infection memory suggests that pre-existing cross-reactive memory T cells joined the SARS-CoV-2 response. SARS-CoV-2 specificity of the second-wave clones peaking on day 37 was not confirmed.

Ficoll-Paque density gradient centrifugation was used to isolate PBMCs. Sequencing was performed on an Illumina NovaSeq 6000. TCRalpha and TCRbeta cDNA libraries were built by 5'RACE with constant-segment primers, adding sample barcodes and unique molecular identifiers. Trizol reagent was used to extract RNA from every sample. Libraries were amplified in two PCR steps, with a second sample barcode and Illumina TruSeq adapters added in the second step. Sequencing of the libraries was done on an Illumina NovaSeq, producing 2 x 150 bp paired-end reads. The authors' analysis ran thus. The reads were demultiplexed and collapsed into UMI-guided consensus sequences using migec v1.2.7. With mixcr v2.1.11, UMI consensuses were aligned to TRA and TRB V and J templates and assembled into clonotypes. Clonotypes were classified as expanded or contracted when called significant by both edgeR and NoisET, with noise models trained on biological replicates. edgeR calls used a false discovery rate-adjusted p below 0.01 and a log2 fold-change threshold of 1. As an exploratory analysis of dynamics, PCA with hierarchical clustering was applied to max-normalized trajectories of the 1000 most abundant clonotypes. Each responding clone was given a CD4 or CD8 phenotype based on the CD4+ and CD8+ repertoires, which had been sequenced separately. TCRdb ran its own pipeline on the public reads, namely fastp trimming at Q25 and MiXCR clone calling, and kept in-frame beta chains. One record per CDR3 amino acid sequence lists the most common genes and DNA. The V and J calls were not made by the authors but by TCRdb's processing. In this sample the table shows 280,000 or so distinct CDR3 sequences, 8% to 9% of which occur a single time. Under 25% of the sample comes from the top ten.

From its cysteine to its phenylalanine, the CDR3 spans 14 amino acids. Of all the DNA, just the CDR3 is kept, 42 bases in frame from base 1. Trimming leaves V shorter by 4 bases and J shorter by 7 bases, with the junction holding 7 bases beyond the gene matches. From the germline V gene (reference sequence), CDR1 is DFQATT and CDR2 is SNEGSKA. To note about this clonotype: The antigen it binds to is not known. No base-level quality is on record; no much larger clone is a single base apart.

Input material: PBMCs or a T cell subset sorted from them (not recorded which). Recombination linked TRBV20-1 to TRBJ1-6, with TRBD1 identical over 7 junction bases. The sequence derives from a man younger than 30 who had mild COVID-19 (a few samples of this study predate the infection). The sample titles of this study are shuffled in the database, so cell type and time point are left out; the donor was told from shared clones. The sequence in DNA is TGCAGTGCTAACGCGGCAGGGGGAAATTCACCCCTCCACTTT. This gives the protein CSANAAGGNSPLHF.